These T cell receptor beta chains were read from a single sample in a study of T-cell reconstitution after alpha-beta-depleted transplantation in children. TCRdb processed the PCR reads anew with MiXCR; each CDR3 protein has one entry. The sample contains more than 200,000 distinct CDR3 sequences, approximately 19% of which appear only once. The sequences come from PBMCs, mostly from graft donor cells, collected 360 days after TCRalphabeta/CD19-depleted stem cell transplant. The receptors were gathered from a male patient aged 2 to 9 who had a stem cell transplant for acute lymphoblastic leukemia, so the T cells may come from the graft donor. Both conserved end residues are part of each CDR3. The D gene is left open where the match is weak. Not every row has a clone size; where given, it reads once, few, many or a size class.

D,size,J,V,DNA,CDR3
TRBD2,.,TRBJ2-1,TRBV10-3,TGTGCCATCACCATAGCGGGAGGGGGTTTTGATGAGCAGTTCTTC,CAITIAGGGFDEQFF
TRBD1,many,TRBJ2-3,TRBV12-3/TRBV12-4,TGTGCCAGCAGCTATCCGGGACAGTACACAGATACGCAGTATTTT,CASSYPGQYTDTQYF
TRBD2,.,TRBJ2-1,TRBV12-3/TRBV12-4,TGTGCCAGCAGTCCCGGCGGCAACCGGGGGGAGAATGAGCAGTTCTTC,CASSPGGNRGENEQFF
TRBD1,.,TRBJ2-7,TRBV4-1,TGCGCCAGCAGCCACAGGGGGAGCTCCTACGAGCAGTACTTC,CASSHRGSSYEQYF
TRBD1,.,TRBJ2-5,TRBV25-1,TGTGCCAGCAGTGACCCCCACAGGGGCCAGCTTCAAGAGACCCAGTACTTC,CASSDPHRGQLQETQYF
.,.,TRBJ2-5,TRBV7-8,TGTGCCAGCAGCTTAGGGGGGGCCGGGGAGACCCAGTACTTC,CASSLGGAGETQYF
.,.,TRBJ1-5,TRBV20-1,TGCAGTGCTCTTCGTGTAAATAGCAATCAGCCCCAGCATTTT,CSALRVNSNQPQHF
.,few,TRBJ1-1,TRBV5-1,TGCGCCAGCAGCCGGAACAGGGAGATGAGCACTGAAGCTTTCTTT,CASSRNREMSTEAFF
.,.,TRBJ2-5,TRBV5-1,TGCGCCAGCAGCACTGGCCTTCAAGAGACCCAGTACTTC,CASSTGLQETQYF
TRBD2,few,TRBJ2-1,TRBV27,TGTGCCAGCAGTTTGGGACTAGCGGCAGTGAATGAGCAGTTCTTC,CASSLGLAAVNEQFF
TRBD2,.,TRBJ2-1,TRBV29-1,TGCAGCGTTGACGGGGGGGCCTACAATGAGCAGTTCTTC,CSVDGGAYNEQFF